The clone carrying this TCR beta chain was picked up a small number of times. The antigen remains unidentified. V gave up 5 bases and J gave up 1 base; unmatched junction bases: 10. Looked up from germline, CDR1 is SGHTA and CDR2 is FQGNSA. The CDR3 consists of 16 residues. Total RNA extracted from each sample amounted to at least 6 micrograms. This entry is derived from a study of blood T cells in healthy people across ages. Findings and caveats of the study: Changes in expanded clonotypes were possibly confounded, as the CMV status of donors was unknown. Correlation between TCR beta diversity and naive T cell percentage was strong. Total diversity from one million sequenced T cells was likely underestimated.

With a J-beta primer mix and a sample-barcoded 5' primer, a second PCR ran about 6 to 11 cycles. TCRdb processed the 5' RACE reads anew with MiXCR; each CDR3 protein has one entry. Altogether under 800,000 distinct CDR3 sequences are present, around 40% being singletons, with the ten largest covering more than 20%. Sequencing input: blood. The clonotype comes from a woman aged 60-75 years in good health. The genes are TRBV7-2 and TRBJ1-2; 7 bases agree with TRBD1. The CDR3 region has the DNA TGTGCCAGCAGCAAGCTGGGACAGATTCTTAACTATGGCTACACCTTC. Translation: CASSKLGQILNYGYTF.